What follows describes a single TCR beta chain. This sample is part of a study of blood T cell repertoires in COVID-19. Study background: Donors in the United States, Italy and Spain gave samples during acute or convalescent COVID-19. Nucleic acid was either cDNA or gDNA, and it came from T cells, B-cell-depleted T cells, or PBMCs.

In the original analysis: The authors estimated nucleated cell counts from reference gene primer amplification. Clones were read by immunoSEQ multiplex PCR, and TCRdb kept only the in-frame ones, dropping some. V and J calls and clone size come straight from that table; D and trimming were deduced from the DNA. This sample carries 200,000 to 250,000 clones, around 81% of them seen once, and the ten largest clones take 5.5% to 8.5%. The CDR3 is made up of 15 amino acids. J was trimmed by 9 bases and V by 8 bases; bases with no gene match: 14. CDR1 is LNHNV and CDR2 is YYDKDF in the germline V gene (reference sequence).

This chain uses TRBV15 with TRBJ2-7, with TRBD1 matching over 12 bases. Sequencing input: peripheral blood. The TCR sequence derives from a woman between 65 and 79 years old with acute or convalescent COVID-19. The CDR3 DNA sequence: TGTGCCACCGCTCTCACCGGGACAGGGGGCGCAGTGCAGTACTTC. Amino acid sequence: CATALTGTGGAVQYF.